The sequence of this TCR beta chain was determined in a study of cytomegalovirus exposure and HLA in healthy donors. Study as a whole: Sequencing of some 190 million T cells in an earlier analysis found 100 million or so unique TCR beta sequences.

PCR primers comprised 60 Vbeta and 13 Jbeta primers. This table comes from immunoSEQ multiplex PCR, and its TCRdb copy is limited to in-frame clones, with some not included. The data show tens of thousands of clones, approximately 86% seen once. Study results and caveats: It was reported that the classifier diagnosed cytomegalovirus status with high specificity and sensitivity in both the original and validation cohorts. Reportedly, HLA-A and HLA-B alleles of most subjects were accurately predicted from TCR beta.

This clone was seen more than once but under ten times. The antigen is undetermined. V lost 4 bases and J lost 3, with 13 bases in between. From germline, CDR1 is SGHNT and CDR2 YYREEE (reference sequence). This CDR3 has 15 residues. The sample comprised PBMCs. The sequence was obtained from a woman under 30 in good health and CMV-seropositive. The V call is TRBV5-4, the J call TRBJ2-2; D uncertain. CDR3 DNA: TGTGCCAGCAGCCCGCGGCTAGTAGACACCGGGGAGCTGTTTTTT. It yields the protein CASSPRLVDTGELFF. Supplemented by reference TRBV5-4 and TRBJ2-2, the full variable domain reads ETGVTQSPTHLIKTRGQQVTLRCSSQSGHNTVSWYQQALGQGPQFIFQYYREEENGRGNFPPRFSGLQFPNYSSELNVNALELDDSALYLCASSPRLVDTGELFFGEGSRLTVL.